The rows below give T cell receptor beta chains drawn from one sample of a study of a mutant IDH1 vaccine in newly diagnosed glioma. The protocol was immunoSEQ multiplex PCR, while the TCRdb copy is restricted to in-frame clones and leaves out a portion. The sample lists 50,000 to 65,000 clones, about 86% seen once, with under 3.5% in the top ten. These receptors have no known antigen. This specimen consisted of PBMCs, obtained from a glioma patient whose treatment included an IDH1 peptide vaccine. These receptors came from a man aged 30-40 years with glioma. The CDR3 runs from the conserved cysteine through the conserved F or W. A D gene is named only where the DNA matches it firmly. Only part of the rows carry a size: once, few, many, or a class if the clone is expanded.

>TRBJ1-5|TRBV4-1|.|.
TGCGCCAGCAGCCAAGATTTTCAAAGCAATCAGCCCCAGCATTTT
CASSQDFQSNQPQHF
>TRBJ2-3|TRBV28|.|TRBD2
TGTGCCAGCAGTTCGGGACTAGCGGGGGGGCTTTCAGATACGCAGTATTTT
CASSSGLAGGLSDTQYF
>TRBJ1-2|TRBV5-4|.|.
TGTGCCAGCAGCTTGGAGGAGGGCTATGGCTACACCTTC
CASSLEEGYGYTF
>TRBJ1-2|TRBV27|.|.
TGTGCCAGCAGTCCCATAACAGGGTTCTATGGCTACACCTTC
CASSPITGFYGYTF
>TRBJ2-1|TRBV5-1|.|.
TGCGCCAGCAGCTTTGCAGGGGGGATGGATGAGCAGTTCTTC
CASSFAGGMDEQFF
>TRBJ1-2|TRBV5-5|.|.
TGTGCCAGCAGCTTGGAGGCAGTCGGTGCTCTTAACTATGGCTACACCTTC
CASSLEAVGALNYGYTF
>TRBJ2-4|TRBV6-5|.|.
TGTGCCAGCAGTAGGGGTGGCTCCAAAAACATTCAGTACTTC
CASSRGGSKNIQYF
>TRBJ1-6|TRBV12-5|once|TRBD1
TGTGCTAGTGCCCTTAGGGCGGGACAGGCTAATAAATATAATTCACCCCTCCACTTT
CASALRAGQANKYNSPLHF
>TRBJ2-7|TRBV5-4|.|.
TGTGCCAGCAGCTCGGCTAGTAGGGACGAGCAGTACTTC
CASSSASRDEQYF
>TRBJ1-1|TRBV2|.|.
TGTGCCAGCACTGAAAATGGGCCGAACACTGAAGCTTTCTTT
CASTENGPNTEAFF
>TRBJ1-5|TRBV30|few|.
TGTGCCTGGAGTCCGCACATCAATCAGCCCCAGCATTTT
CAWSPHINQPQHF
>TRBJ1-2|TRBV2|.|.
TGTGCCAGCAGCCCGGACCGCGCTAACTATGGCTACACCTTC
CASSPDRANYGYTF
>TRBJ1-5|TRBV27|.|.
TGTGCCAGCAGTTCCCTTTCGGGAGACGGTCAGCCCCAGCATTTT
CASSSLSGDGQPQHF
>TRBJ1-1|TRBV28|.|.
TGTGCCAGCAGTTTGTTGGATTTAAACACTGAAGCTTTCTTT
CASSLLDLNTEAFF
>TRBJ2-7|TRBV5-1|.|.
TGCGCCAGCAGCCGTAGGCAGGGGGGGGCAACTTTCCCCTACGAGCAGTACTTC
CASSRRQGGATFPYEQYF
>TRBJ1-2|TRBV30|.|TRBD1
TGTGCCTGGAGTGTGGCGAGGACAGGGGCGAACTATGGCTACACCTTC
CAWSVARTGANYGYTF
>TRBJ2-7|TRBV29-1|few|TRBD1
TGCAGCGTTGGGGACAGGGGGATCTACGAGCAGTACTTC
CSVGDRGIYEQYF
>TRBJ2-7|TRBV28|few|.
TGTGCCAGCAGCCTTCTCGGGGGCTACGAGCAGTACTTC
CASSLLGGYEQYF
>TRBJ2-1|TRBV30|.|.
TGTGCCTGGAGGACAGCCCGGCTCGGGCAGTTCTTC
CAWRTARLGQFF
>TRBJ1-1|TRBV5-1|.|.
TGCGCCAGCAGCTTGGACACTAACTTGAACACTGAAGCTTTCTTT
CASSLDTNLNTEAFF
>TRBJ1-4|TRBV4-2|.|.
TGTGCCAGCAGCCAAATGAAGGACTCATCGGTGGAAAAACTGTTTTTT
CASSQMKDSSVEKLFF
>TRBJ1-1|TRBV5-6|once|.
TGTGCCAGCAGCTTTCGGCAGGGTGCGACCCTGAACACTGAAGCTTTCTTT
CASSFRQGATLNTEAFF
>TRBJ1-2|TRBV28|.|.
TGTGCCAGCAGAAACCTACCGGACAGTCAAAACGGCTACACCTTC
CASRNLPDSQNGYTF
>TRBJ2-7|TRBV2|.|.
TGTGCCAGGGAAGTTAAAGGGGGCTCCTACGAGCAGTACTTC
CAREVKGGSYEQYF
>TRBJ1-6|TRBV5-1|.|.
TGCGCCAGCGGGTACAACCAAAATTCACCCCTCCACTTT
CASGYNQNSPLHF
>TRBJ2-2|TRBV5-1|.|.
TGCGCCAGCAGCTCGCACATAGCGAACACCGGGGAGCTGTTTTTT
CASSSHIANTGELFF
>TRBJ1-1|TRBV5-1|few|TRBD1
TGCGCCAGCAGCGCCGGACAGGCTAACACTGAAGCTTTCTTT
CASSAGQANTEAFF
>TRBJ1-2|TRBV7-6|.|.
TGTGCCAGCAGCTTAGCGCTAAATAGGGTGAACTATGGCTACACCTTC
CASSLALNRVNYGYTF
>TRBJ1-4|TRBV18|few|.
TGTGCCAGCTCACCCCGGGAACAGGGAGGAAAACTGTTTTTT
CASSPREQGGKLFF
>TRBJ1-6|TRBV6-5|.|TRBD1
TGTGCCAGCAGTTACTTTAGTGGAGGGGGCGATTCACCCCTCCACTTT
CASSYFSGGGDSPLHF
>TRBJ1-3|TRBV7-2|.|.
TGTGCCAGCAGCTTAGAAGGCCTCTCTGGAAACACCATATATTTT
CASSLEGLSGNTIYF
>TRBJ2-2|TRBV11-2|once|TRBD1
TGTGCCAGCAGCTCCCAGGGGGTTGGGACCGGGGAGCTGTTTTTT
CASSSQGVGTGELFF
>TRBJ1-5|TRBV6-5|.|TRBD1
TGTGCCAGCGGTTCTCGGGGGACAGGGGTATATCAGCCCCAGCATTTT
CASGSRGTGVYQPQHF
>TRBJ2-1|TRBV5-5|.|.
TGTGCCAGCAGCTTGAATCGGGGGAACTACAATGAGCAGTTCTTC
CASSLNRGNYNEQFF
>TRBJ1-3|TRBV21-1|.|.
TGTGCCAGCAGTGCGGGCAGGGGCTCTGGAAACACCATATATTTT
CASSAGRGSGNTIYF
>TRBJ2-7|TRBV5-1|.|TRBD1
TGCGCCAGCAGCTTCGGGGACAGCTCCTACGAGCAGTACTTC
CASSFGDSSYEQYF
>TRBJ2-7|TRBV18|.|.
TGTGCCAGCTCACCACCGGGACAAAACTACGAGCAGTACTTC
CASSPPGQNYEQYF
>TRBJ1-6|TRBV6-5|few|.
TGTGCCAGCAGTTTAGAAGGACGTCTTTATAATTCACCCCTCCACTTT
CASSLEGRLYNSPLHF
>TRBJ1-1|TRBV29-1|.|.
TGCAGCGTTGTATTACGACTGGGGAGAACTGAAGCTTTCTTT
CSVVLRLGRTEAFF
>TRBJ2-4|TRBV6-1|.|.
TGTGCCAGCAGTGAAGAGGACCTTATATACATTCAGTACTTC
CASSEEDLIYIQYF
>TRBJ2-2|TRBV6-5|.|TRBD1
TGTGCCAGCAGTACAGGGGTGAAGACCGGGGAGCTGTTTTTT
CASSTGVKTGELFF
>TRBJ2-5|TRBV9|few|TRBD2
TGTGCCAGCAGCGTAGGGACTAACGCGGGGGGAGAGACCCAGTACTTC
CASSVGTNAGGETQYF
>TRBJ2-5|TRBV11-2|.|.
TGTGCCAGCAGCTCAACCGGGACCAGGGCCCAGTACTTC
CASSSTGTRAQYF
>TRBJ2-1|TRBV27|.|.
TGTGCCAGCAGTCCAACAGGGCCACCCTCCTACAATGAGCAGTTCTTC
CASSPTGPPSYNEQFF
>TRBJ2-3|TRBV6-6|.|TRBD2
TGTGCCAGCAGTCGGGTGCCGACTAGCGCAACAGATACGCAGTATTTT
CASSRVPTSATDTQYF
>TRBJ1-4|TRBV29-1|.|TRBD1
TGCAGCGGGGGGACAGGAAGGGAGGAAAAACTGTTTTTT
CSGGTGREEKLFF
>TRBJ1-2|TRBV15|once|.
TGTGCCACCAGCACCCTGTCAGGGTCCCTCTATGGCTACACCTTC
CATSTLSGSLYGYTF
>TRBJ2-1|TRBV9|.|.
TGTGCCAGCAGCGTAGAGGGCAGGGAAGCGAATGAGCAGTTCTTC
CASSVEGREANEQFF
>TRBJ1-2|TRBV10-1|.|.
TGCGCCAGCATTGAAGACAGTCCAGGCTATGGCTACACCTTC
CASIEDSPGYGYTF
>TRBJ2-2|TRBV28|.|.
TGTGCCAGCAGTTCCCCGACAGGGAACACCGGGGAGCTGTTTTTT
CASSSPTGNTGELFF
>TRBJ1-6|TRBV19|few|.
TGTGCCAGTAGTATTACGACAGTAGGAAATTCACCCCTCCACTTT
CASSITTVGNSPLHF
>TRBJ2-1|TRBV6-1|.|.
TGTGCCAGTGAAAGGCTAACCAGGAATGAGCAGTTCTTC
CASERLTRNEQFF
>TRBJ1-5|TRBV30|.|TRBD1
TGTGCCTGGAGTAAAACGGGAGGGGGCTCAACGAATCAGCCCCAGCATTTT
CAWSKTGGGSTNQPQHF
>TRBJ1-1|TRBV6-5|few|.
TGTGCCAGCATTGAGTGGGGGGCGATGAACACTGAAGCTTTCTTT
CASIEWGAMNTEAFF
>TRBJ2-3|TRBV30|.|.
TGTGCCTGGAGTGTCAGCACAGATACGCAGTATTTT
CAWSVSTDTQYF